The clone carrying this TCR beta chain has a handful of counts. Its antigen is undetermined. The source of the sample is a study of T cell repertoires in cytomegalovirus infection. Study summary: Public signatures in TCR beta pointed to CMV infection and matching HLA type.

Trimming pared 1 base from V and 5 bases from J, leaving 15 bases between. Germline CDR1 MDHEN, CDR2 SYDVKM. This CDR3 has 15 residues. TCRdb called the reads again in MiXCR, with one record for every CDR3 protein. The table has about 220,000 distinct CDR3 sequences, roughly two fifths seen once. The sample here was CD8+ T cells from cultured PBMCs, taken from culture after CMV antigen stimulation. V gene TRBV28 combines with J gene TRBJ2-7; D may be TRBD1 (5 bases). The receptor was derived from a human donor in good health (CMV status not recorded). Some clones in this sample may be carry-over from other donors' samples. CDR3 sequence (DNA): TGTGCCAGCAGTTTATATTGGGTCCAGGGCAACGAGCAGTACTTC. Translating gives CASSLYWVQGNEQYF.